The 4 T cell receptor beta chains below were found in one sample sequenced in a study of cytomegalovirus exposure and HLA in healthy donors (TCRdb year 2017). The library was obtained by the immunoSEQ multiplex PCR assay. For the multiplex PCR, a mixture combining 60 forward primers for TCR Vbeta segments and 13 reverse primers for TCR Jbeta segments was used. TCRdb carries this immuneACCESS record with in-frame sequences only. Its versions omit some clonotypes, under half of them owing to an unresolved V gene in the studies checked, with the rest unexplained. This sample has over 200,000 clones in its table, and roughly 89% of those were observed once. The top ten clones comprise roughly 1% of the sample. The sequencing input was PBMCs. These receptors were collected from a woman aged 18-29 years in good health and CMV-seronegative.

The chain recombines TRBV7-3 with TRBJ1-1, with a weak D call TRBD1 (6 bases). V dropped 3 bases and J dropped 7 bases, with 12 bases sitting between them. CDR1 is SGHTA and CDR2 is FQGTGA in the germline V gene. The CDR3 is made up of 13 amino acids. The CDR3 spells CASSFRADSEAFF. CDR3 bases: TGTGCCAGCAGCTTCCGAGCGGACAGTGAAGCTTTCTTT.

The chain recombines TRBV5-6 with TRBJ2-7, with 8 nucleotides matching TRBD2. The junction had 1 base not matched to a gene; V was cut back by 0 bases and J by 5 bases. Germline values: CDR1 SGHDT, CDR2 YYEEEE. The CDR3 runs to 13 residues. The CDR3 region has the DNA TGTGCCAGCAGCTTGGCGGGGGGGCACGAGCAGTACTTC. It specifies CASSLAGGHEQYF.

The chain links TRBV18 to TRBJ2-1; 7 bases line up with TRBD2. The germline V gene encodes CDR1 KGHSH and CDR2 LQKENI. This CDR3 has 16 amino acids. V lost 2 bases and J lost 5; bases outside the gene matches: 9. DNA of the CDR3: TGTGCCAGCTCACCAATGCCAGCGGGGATAAACAATGAGCAGTTCTTC. Protein product: CASSPMPAGINNEQFF.

The rearrangement links TRBV6-5 to TRBJ1-2; D is perhaps TRBD1 (6 bases). Trimming took off 2 bases at V and 10 bases at J, with 20 bases between the two ends. Germline V lookup: CDR1 MNHEY, CDR2 SVGAGI. CDR3 length equals 15 residues. CDR3 in amino acids: CASSYGNRARGVYTF. The CDR3 nucleotides read TGTGCCAGCAGTTACGGCAACAGGGCCCGAGGGGTCTACACCTTC.